What follows are 2 T cell receptor beta chains derived from one specimen sequenced in a study of response to subunit inactivated influenza vaccine. A single record per CDR3 protein comes from TCRdb applying MiXCR to the RT-PCR reads. This sample has roughly 700,000 distinct CDR3 sequences, with 15% to 18% found just once. Sequencing used PBMCs from blood, obtained about 12 days after vaccination. Source of these receptors: a man aged 45 to 65 who received an inactivated influenza vaccine.

This clonotype was seen many times. This sequence joins TRBV6-2 or TRBV6-3 and TRBJ2-5, with D tentatively TRBD2 (5 bases). The CDR3 has 15 amino acids. Trimming took off 1 base at V and 1 base at J, with 10 bases between the two ends. Germline V gene data show CDR1 as MNHEY and CDR2 as SVGEGT. The chain's CDR3 is CASSYYSEVQETQYF. CDR3 DNA sequence: TGTGCCAGCAGTTACTATTCGGAGGTCCAAGAGACCCAGTACTTC.

The V and J genes are TRBV5-4 and TRBJ2-5; TRBD2 matches at 10 bases. CDR1 SGHNT and CDR2 YYREEE come from the germline V gene (reference sequence). Losses at the gene ends were 0 bases for V and 1 base for J; bases not matched to a gene: 6. The CDR3 length is 17 residues. The CDR3 here is CASSLVGVAGGQETQYF. DNA of the CDR3: TGTGCCAGCAGCTTGGTAGGGGTAGCGGGGGGCCAAGAGACCCAGTACTTC.